This is a list of T cell receptor beta chains from one sample in a study of blood T cell repertoires in COVID-19. Using immunoSEQ multiplex PCR, the repertoire was profiled, and TCRdb retains in-frame clones only, with some absent. The repertoire holds some 350,000 clones, with more than 75% as singletons. Source material: PBMCs or T cells enriched from blood (not recorded which). Every receptor here comes from a woman under 40 who had recovered from COVID-19. CDR3s include the opening cysteine and the closing phenylalanine or tryptophan. The order of the fields is CDR3 DNA, CDR3 protein, J gene, D gene, V gene, clone size. D genes are given only for firm matches. The size of a clone is reported for some rows only, either as once, few or many, or as a class for expanded clones.

cdr3_nt: TGTGCCATCAGTGAAAGGGGGTCCTACAATGAGCAGTTCTTC; cdr3_aa: CAISERGSYNEQFF; j_call: TRBJ2-1; d_call: .; v_call: TRBV10-3; clone_size: once
cdr3_nt: TGTGCCAGCAAAACTAGCGGGGGGAGCCAAGAGACCCAGTACTTC; cdr3_aa: CASKTSGGSQETQYF; j_call: TRBJ2-5; d_call: TRBD2; v_call: TRBV2; clone_size: .
cdr3_nt: TGTGCCAGCAGTTACGGGACTTCTAACTACGAGCAGTACTTC; cdr3_aa: CASSYGTSNYEQYF; j_call: TRBJ2-7; d_call: .; v_call: TRBV6-2/TRBV6-3; clone_size: .
cdr3_nt: TGTGCCAGCAGTTTATACTACCAAGAGACCCAGTACTTC; cdr3_aa: CASSLYYQETQYF; j_call: TRBJ2-5; d_call: .; v_call: TRBV12-3/TRBV12-4; clone_size: .
cdr3_nt: TGCGCCAGCAGCCAAGACTCCACAGGTAGCTATGGCTACACCTTC; cdr3_aa: CASSQDSTGSYGYTF; j_call: TRBJ1-2; d_call: .; v_call: TRBV4-1; clone_size: .
cdr3_nt: TGTGCCAGTAGTATAGAGTGGAGGGGCCCCCCAACCTACGAGCAGTACTTC; cdr3_aa: CASSIEWRGPPTYEQYF; j_call: TRBJ2-7; d_call: .; v_call: TRBV19; clone_size: few
cdr3_nt: TGTGCCAGCAGCCTTGCGTACCGGGACAGTGCCTACGAGCAGTACTTC; cdr3_aa: CASSLAYRDSAYEQYF; j_call: TRBJ2-7; d_call: TRBD1; v_call: TRBV4-2; clone_size: .
cdr3_nt: TGTGCCAGCAGCTTACTCGGGGACACTGAAGCTTTCTTT; cdr3_aa: CASSLLGDTEAFF; j_call: TRBJ1-1; d_call: .; v_call: TRBV7-9; clone_size: .
cdr3_nt: TGTGCCAGCAGGGGGGGGACAGGGCTGAACACTGAAGCTTTCTTT; cdr3_aa: CASRGGTGLNTEAFF; j_call: TRBJ1-1; d_call: TRBD1; v_call: TRBV6-5; clone_size: .
cdr3_nt: TGCGCCAGCAGCCCCGAGGGCCGTCTCGAAGCTTTCTTT; cdr3_aa: CASSPEGRLEAFF; j_call: TRBJ1-1; d_call: .; v_call: TRBV4-1; clone_size: .
cdr3_nt: TGTGCCAGCAGTTACGAACTAGTTTCCGAGACCCAGTACTTC; cdr3_aa: CASSYELVSETQYF; j_call: TRBJ2-5; d_call: .; v_call: TRBV6-2/TRBV6-3; clone_size: .
cdr3_nt: TGTGCCAGCAGCCCTATAAGGGGGCGAAATAATTCACCCCTCCACTTT; cdr3_aa: CASSPIRGRNNSPLHF; j_call: TRBJ1-6; d_call: TRBD1; v_call: TRBV11-2; clone_size: .
cdr3_nt: TGTGCCAGCAGCTTCTATAGTACAGGGGCTAACTATGGCTACACCTTC; cdr3_aa: CASSFYSTGANYGYTF; j_call: TRBJ1-2; d_call: TRBD1; v_call: TRBV7-9; clone_size: .